Each of the 27 T cell receptor beta chains below was sequenced from the same sample in a study of Ad26.COV2.S vaccination and SARS-CoV-2 variants. Profiled with immunoSEQ multiplex PCR; TCRdb holds only in-frame clones, not every one. Counted here are 75,000 to 100,000 clones, 82% occurring once; the ten biggest clones make up approximately 15%. Material: peripheral blood, obtained after recovery from COVID-19. These TCRs come from a human donor who had recovered from COVID-19.

CDR3 coding DNA: TGTGCCAGCAGCTTGGGAGCATACAATGAGCAGTTCTTC. Its protein is CASSLGAYNEQFF. The rearrangement joins TRBV7-9 to TRBJ2-1; D perhaps matches TRBD2 (5 bases). This CDR3 is built from 13 residues. CDR1 is SEHNR and CDR2 is FQNEAQ in the germline V gene (reference sequence). Trimming took 3 bases from V and 4 from J, leaving 7 bases between them.

The genes are TRBV10-2 and TRBJ2-5, with TRBD2 matching over 10 bases. Germline V lookup: CDR1 WSHSY, CDR2 SAAADI. The CDR3 contains 15 residues. V was clipped by 5 bases and J by 3 bases; unmatched bases: 6. DNA for the CDR3: TGCGCCAGCAGTAGCAGGACTAGCGGAGAAGAGACCCAGTACTTC. Residues: CASSSRTSGEETQYF.

This clone appeared once. CDR3 in amino acids: CASSPFLAEGNEQFF. CDR3 bases: TGTGCCAGCAGCCCCTTCTTAGCGGAGGGCAATGAGCAGTTCTTC. J is TRBJ2-1 and V is TRBV3-1 (or the pseudogene TRBV3-2); weak D call: TRBD2 (6 bases). V lost 4 bases and J 6 bases, leaving 16 bases between the germline ends. Germline V gene lookup returns CDR1 LGHDT and CDR2 YNNKEL (reference sequence). The CDR3 totals 15 residues.

The V and J genes are TRBV12-3 or TRBV12-4 and TRBJ1-2, with D perhaps TRBD1 (5 bases). V lost 10 bases and J lost 10, with 22 bases in between. This CDR3 is 13 amino acids long. CDR3 nucleotides: TGTGCCACGAGGGGTCATGGGGCGAAATTCTACACCTTC. Translated: CATRGHGAKFYTF.

This sequence joins TRBV28 and TRBJ2-3; D unclear. The V gene lost 1 base and the J gene lost 1 base, with 12 bases spanning the gap. This CDR3 is built from 16 residues. Germline V CDR1 and CDR2: MDHEN, SYDVKM. The CDR3 DNA is TGTGCCAGCAGTTTATCGGTCAGAGAGCGCACAGATACGCAGTATTTT. It encodes CASSLSVRERTDTQYF.

The rearrangement links TRBV6-5 to TRBJ1-3, with D unresolved. From germline, CDR1 is MNHEY and CDR2 SVGAGI. V lost 4 bases and J 4 bases, leaving 2 bases between the germline ends. The CDR3 loop spans 11 amino acids. The CDR3 region is CASSFGNTIYF. The DNA of the CDR3 is TGTGCCAGCAGTTTCGGAAACACCATATATTTT.

The chain combines TRBV19 with TRBJ2-3; the D gene is possibly TRBD1 (6 bases). In germline, CDR1 is LNHDA, CDR2 SQIVND (reference sequence). CDR3 length equals 13 residues. V shed 5 bases and J shed 3 bases, with 9 bases lying between them. The CDR3 loop is CASSPGQTDTQYF. CDR3 nucleotides: TGTGCCAGTAGTCCCGGACAGACAGATACGCAGTATTTT.

The chain joins TRBV6-5 to TRBJ1-2; D is unresolved. The CDR3 is 12 residues long. Looked up from germline, CDR1 is MNHEY and CDR2 is SVGAGI. Trimming took off 6 bases at V and 8 bases at J, with 13 bases between the two ends. The CDR3 nucleotides read TGTGCCAGCAGCGAGGCGGGTTTCGGCTACACCTTC. It is translated as CASSEAGFGYTF.

The chain is built from TRBV24-1 and TRBJ2-7; 13 nucleotides match TRBD2. The CDR3 length is 16 residues. Looked up from germline, CDR1 is KGHDR and CDR2 is SFDVKD. The V gene end was trimmed by 7 bases and the J gene end by 7 bases; junction bases not matched to a gene: 12. The CDR3 DNA reads as TGTGCCACCAGCACAGCAACTAGCGGGAGGGCCTGGGAGCAGTACTTC. This encodes CATSTATSGRAWEQYF.

The rearrangement uses TRBV9 and TRBJ1-2, with D tentatively TRBD1 (6 bases). The CDR3 is made up of 15 amino acids. Per germline, CDR1 SGDLS and CDR2 YYNGEE. The V and J ends lost 4 bases and 6 bases respectively, with 19 bases between them. DNA for the CDR3: TGTGCCAGCAGCCCCCGGGCAGGGGAAGGCGATGGCTACACCTTC. It is translated as CASSPRAGEGDGYTF.

The chain has TRBV4-3 and TRBJ2-7; no clear D. Germline V gene data show CDR1 as LGHNA and CDR2 as YSLEER. CDR3 size: 16 residues. Trimming pared 0 bases from V and 0 bases from J, leaving 12 bases between. The CDR3 nucleotides are TGCGCCAGCAGCCAAGAAATAGGCAGCCTCTCCTACGAGCAGTACTTC. It codes for CASSQEIGSLSYEQYF.

The chain has TRBV28 and TRBJ1-2; D gene ambiguous. Trimming cost V 5 bases and J 1 base, with 14 bases left between them. CDR3 length: 15 amino acids. CDR1 and CDR2 (germline): MDHEN, SYDVKM. CDR3 DNA: TGTGCCAGCAGTGGTGATGGGCAAAGTAACTATGGCTACACCTTC. This sequence encodes CASSGDGQSNYGYTF.

The chain carries TRBV3-1 (or the pseudogene TRBV3-2) and TRBJ2-6; 9 bases are a match to TRBD1. Looked up from germline, CDR1 is LGHDT and CDR2 is YNNKEL (reference sequence). This CDR3 is built from 17 residues. V lost 1 base, J lost 2 bases, and 3 bases stayed unmatched. CDR3 amino acids: CASSQGGQGTGANVLTF. The CDR3 DNA sequence: TGTGCCAGCAGCCAAGGGGGACAGGGTACTGGGGCCAACGTCCTGACTTTC.

The rearrangement links TRBV5-4 to TRBJ1-6, with D possibly TRBD1 on 5 matching bases. Trimming left V 0 bases short and J 7 bases short, with 5 bases between. This CDR3 spans 13 amino acids. Germline lookup yields CDR1 SGHNT and CDR2 YYREEE (reference sequence). The DNA for the CDR3 is TGTGCCAGCAGCTTGGGGGGCAATTCACCCCTCCACTTT. It encodes CASSLGGNSPLHF.

The chain uses TRBV6-5 and TRBJ1-1; no definite D call. The CDR3 totals 14 residues. Trimming removed 2 bases at V and 1 base at J, with 8 bases between. Looked up from germline, CDR1 is MNHEY and CDR2 is SVGAGI. CDR3 loop: CASSYRPSNTEAFF. For the CDR3, the DNA is TGTGCCAGCAGTTACCGGCCCTCGAACACTGAAGCTTTCTTT.

The CDR3 reads CASSREEEGYGYTF. CDR3 nucleotide sequence: TGCGCCAGCAGCAGGGAGGAAGAAGGCTATGGCTACACCTTC. The chain is built from TRBV5-1 and TRBJ1-2, with D hard to call. V was shortened by 4 bases and J by 4 bases, with 14 bases between the two germline ends. CDR1 SGHRS and CDR2 YFSETQ come from the germline V gene. The CDR3 covers 14 residues. The full variable domain, with the rest looked up from reference TRBV5-1 and TRBJ1-2, is KAGVTQTPRYLIKTRGQQVTLSCSPISGHRSVSWYQQTPGQGLQFLFEYFSETQRNKGNFPGRFSGRQFSNSRSEMNVSTLELGDSALYLCASSREEEGYGYTFGSGTRLTVV.

In its sample, this clone was seen a few times. V usage is TRBV7-9 and J usage is TRBJ2-1; D gene uncertain. The CDR3 extends over 11 amino acids. With 1 base removed from V and 15 bases from J, the gap between germline ends came to 10 bases. Looked up from germline, CDR1 is SEHNR and CDR2 is FQNEAQ (reference sequence). CDR3 sequence reads: CASSLGFVTFF. The CDR3 DNA reads TGTGCCAGCAGCTTAGGTTTCGTTACGTTCTTC.

V gene TRBV12-3 or TRBV12-4 combines with J gene TRBJ1-2; D unresolved. The germline V and J ends were trimmed by 3 bases and 3 bases, with 5 bases remaining between them. CDR3 length equals 12 residues. CDR3 in DNA: TGTGCCAGCAGTTTGGCTGACTATGGCTACACCTTC. The encoded protein is CASSLADYGYTF.

The chain carries TRBV18 and TRBJ2-7, with D maybe TRBD1 (5 bases). CDR3 length: 14 residues. The germline gives CDR1 KGHSH, CDR2 LQKENI. V gave up 2 bases and J gave up 2 bases, with 10 bases separating them. The CDR3 region is CASSPSQGTYEQYF. In DNA, the CDR3 is TGTGCCAGCTCACCAAGCCAGGGAACCTACGAGCAGTACTTC.

The V call is TRBV29-1, the J call TRBJ2-4; D not certain. CDR1 and CDR2 (germline): SQVTM, ANQGSEA. V was shortened by 8 bases and J by 4 bases, with 9 bases between the two germline ends. The CDR3 runs 11 residues. CDR3 sequence (DNA): TGCAGCACTTGGTCGAAAAACATTCAGTACTTC. Its translation: CSTWSKNIQYF.

This chain uses TRBV11-2 with TRBJ2-7; tentative D call: TRBD1 (6 bases). V lost 5 bases and J lost 6, with 17 bases in between. This CDR3 contains 14 residues. Per germline, CDR1 SGHAT and CDR2 FQNNGV. In DNA, the CDR3 is TGTGCCAGCAGCGTACTGACAGGATCCCTCGAGCAGTACTTC. It is translated as CASSVLTGSLEQYF. Based on the CDR3 plus reference TRBV11-2 and TRBJ2-7, the full variable domain is EAGVAQSPRYKIIEKRQSVAFWCNPISGHATLYWYQQILGQGPKLLIQFQNNGVVDDSQLPKDRFSAERLKGVDSTLKIQPAKLEDSAVYLCASSVLTGSLEQYFGPGTRLTVT.

The chain couples TRBV19 to TRBJ2-5; no reliable D call. V shed 5 bases and J shed 5 bases, with 6 bases lying between them. Germline V gives CDR1 LNHDA, CDR2 SQIVND (reference sequence). This CDR3 region has 11 residues. This CDR3 is CASSPGETQYF. The CDR3 DNA reads as TGTGCCAGTAGTCCCGGGGAGACCCAGTACTTC.

The chain joins TRBV25-1 to TRBJ1-1, with 7 bases aligning to TRBD1. This CDR3 is built from 11 residues. Germline CDR1 MGHDK, CDR2 SYGVNS. V lost 5 bases to trimming and J lost 8 bases; unmatched junction nucleotides: 2. The CDR3 sequence is CASSRQGEAFF. CDR3 DNA sequence: TGTGCCAGCAGTCGACAGGGCGAAGCTTTCTTT.

The chain uses TRBV6-1 and TRBJ2-1; D remains unclear. Trimming stripped 2 bases from V and 0 bases from J, with 11 bases between. CDR3 size: 16 residues. The V gene's germline CDR1 is MNHNS and CDR2 SASEGT. The CDR3 nucleotides read TGTGCCAGCAGTGAAATCCCGGCCAGCTCCTACAATGAGCAGTTCTTC. Translated, it gives CASSEIPASSYNEQFF.

Within the sample, this clone is medium-sized. V gene TRBV7-3 combines with J gene TRBJ2-3, with D unclear. The germline V and J ends were trimmed by 5 bases and 5 bases, with 11 bases remaining between them. Germline CDR1 SGHTA, CDR2 FQGTGA. The length of the CDR3 is 13 residues. The CDR3 coding sequence is TGTGCCAGCAGCCTCATAGAAAGAGATACGCAGTATTTT. It is translated as CASSLIERDTQYF.

This chain joins TRBV7-9 and TRBJ1-5; D unresolved. The germline gives CDR1 SEHNR, CDR2 FQNEAQ (reference sequence). The CDR3 is 12 residues long. The V and J ends lost 6 bases and 4 bases respectively, with 7 bases between them. CDR3 bases: TGTGCCAGCAGTCGGAGTAATCAGCCCCAGCATTTT. The encoded protein is CASSRSNQPQHF.

The chain joins TRBV28 to TRBJ2-7, with D unclear. Trimming shortened V by 4 bases and J by 3 bases, and 16 bases separated the two germline ends. CDR1 MDHEN and CDR2 SYDVKM come from the germline V gene. This CDR3 is built from 15 residues. CDR3 sequence (DNA): TGTGCCAGCAGTTATGCTGAGGTCTTGCGCTACGAGCAGTACTTC. Protein: CASSYAEVLRYEQYF.